Listed below are T cell receptor beta chains from one sample, sequenced in a study of shared clonotypes between healthy human individuals. TCRdb's copy holds only in-frame clones and misses some; the assay was immunoSEQ multiplex PCR. The sample lists millions of clones; about 94% were seen once. Material for sequencing was naive CD8+ T cells sorted from blood. The receptors here all came from a man between 18 and 35 years old in good health. Each CDR3 is given with its conserved first and last residue. A D gene is named only where the DNA matches it firmly. Only part of the rows carry a size: once, few, many, or a class if the clone is expanded.

d_call	clone_size	cdr3_length	v_call	j_call	cdr3_nt	cdr3_aa
NA	NA	19	TRBV5-1	TRBJ2-3	TGCGCCAGCAGCTTCCCCTTGGCCCTCGATGGGGGGTTCACAGATACGCAGTATTTT	CASSFPLALDGGFTDTQYF
NA	NA	15	TRBV19	TRBJ1-3	TGTGCCAGTACCCCAGGCCTCACCTCTGGAAACACCATATATTTT	CASTPGLTSGNTIYF
TRBD1	few	15	TRBV2	TRBJ2-1	TGTGCCAGCAGTGACCCCGGGACAGGGATGGATGAGCAGTTCTTC	CASSDPGTGMDEQFF
NA	NA	20	TRBV23-1	TRBJ1-5	TGCGCCAGCAGTCAATCGAGGTTAATTAACAGGGTGATGTCCAATCAGCCCCAGCATTTT	CASSQSRLINRVMSNQPQHF
TRBD2	NA	17	TRBV4-3	TRBJ2-1	TGCGCCAGCAGCCTAGGGACTAGCGGGAGCCTCTACAATGAGCAGTTCTTC	CASSLGTSGSLYNEQFF
NA	NA	14	TRBV10-2	TRBJ2-1	TGCGCCAGCACTCCGGGGAGCCTGTACAATGAGCAGTTCTTC	CASTPGSLYNEQFF
TRBD2	NA	16	TRBV19	TRBJ2-7	TGTGCCAGTAGTTTCGGACTAGCGGGGGCATCCTACGAGCAGTACTTC	CASSFGLAGASYEQYF
NA	NA	15	TRBV2	TRBJ1-6	TGTGCCCGTCAAAAAATGGGCGGCCGGACTTCACCCCTCCACTTT	CARQKMGGRTSPLHF
NA	NA	17	TRBV4-3	TRBJ2-3	TGCGCCAGCAGCCAAGACCCCCTAGCAACCCACTCAGATACGCAGTATTTT	CASSQDPLATHSDTQYF
TRBD1	NA	16	TRBV7-8	TRBJ1-2	TGTGCCAGCAGCACAGAATCGGGACAGGGGGAGAGGGGCTACACCTTC	CASSTESGQGERGYTF
NA	NA	15	TRBV4-1	TRBJ1-2	TGCGCCAGCAGCCAAGATCCCTTCGGGGATTATGGCTACACCTTC	CASSQDPFGDYGYTF
NA	once	14	TRBV27	TRBJ2-7	TGTGCCAGCAGTTTAAGCGCAACCCCCTACGAGCAGTACTTC	CASSLSATPYEQYF
TRBD2	NA	15	TRBV18	TRBJ2-1	TGTGCCAGCTCACCGAACCGGGGAAGCGGGATAGAGGGGTTCTTC	CASSPNRGSGIEGFF
TRBD1	NA	15	TRBV11-2	TRBJ2-5	TGTGCCAGCAGCTTAGTCCGAGGACAGGGAGAGACCCAGTACTTC	CASSLVRGQGETQYF
NA	NA	15	TRBV15	TRBJ1-1	TGTGCCACCAGCAGAGATCAGGCGATGAACACTGAAGCTTTCTTT	CATSRDQAMNTEAFF
NA	NA	13	TRBV30	TRBJ1-1	TGTGCCTGGGCTTGGACAGTGAACACTGAAGCTTTCTTT	CAWAWTVNTEAFF
NA	NA	14	TRBV4-2	TRBJ1-1	TGTGCCAGCAGCCAAGCCGACAGGCGCGCTGAAGCTTTCTTT	CASSQADRRAEAFF
NA	NA	12	TRBV28	TRBJ2-3	TGTGCCAGCAGTCAGGGTTCAGATACGCAGTATTTT	CASSQGSDTQYF
TRBD2	NA	14	TRBV6-6	TRBJ2-1	TGTGCCAGCAGCGCTAGCGGGAGTCCCAATGAGCAGTTCTTC	CASSASGSPNEQFF
NA	NA	14	TRBV4-1	TRBJ2-1	TGCGCCAGCAGCCAAGACACTCGAGGACATGAGCAGTTCTTC	CASSQDTRGHEQFF
NA	once	14	TRBV6-5	TRBJ2-7	TGTGCCAGCAGTTACGGTGTGGGGGCCTACGAGCAGTACTTC	CASSYGVGAYEQYF
NA	NA	13	TRBV6-5	TRBJ2-5	TGTGCCAGCAGCCCCGACTGGGCAGAGACCCAGTACTTC	CASSPDWAETQYF
NA	NA	16	TRBV30	TRBJ1-2	TGTGCCTGGAGTGTGGTCTGGGGAAGATCGAACTATGGCTACACCTTC	CAWSVVWGRSNYGYTF
NA	NA	13	TRBV10-1	TRBJ1-2	TGCGCCAGCAGCCCAGGAGTTAACTATGGCTACACCTTC	CASSPGVNYGYTF
NA	NA	13	TRBV27	TRBJ2-2	TGTGCCAGCACTGAATTAGGGGACGGGGAGCTGTTTTTT	CASTELGDGELFF
TRBD1	NA	15	TRBV28	TRBJ2-7	TGTGCCAGCAGTTTATCCCGGACAGGCCTTTACGAGCAGTACTTC	CASSLSRTGLYEQYF
NA	NA	13	TRBV27	TRBJ1-5	TGTGCCAGCAGTTCAGGGGTTAATCAGCCCCAGCATTTT	CASSSGVNQPQHF
NA	NA	16	TRBV27	TRBJ1-1	TGTGCCAGCAGTTTTGGGGGGGGCATATTGAACACTGAAGCTTTCTTT	CASSFGGGILNTEAFF
TRBD1	NA	16	TRBV27	TRBJ1-1	TGTGCCAGCAGTTTAAGGTTGACAGGGCCTACCACTGAAGCTTTCTTT	CASSLRLTGPTTEAFF
TRBD2	NA	15	TRBV4-1	TRBJ2-1	TGCGCCAGCAGCCAAGGGGGACTACCTTCCCATGAGCAGTTCTTC	CASSQGGLPSHEQFF
NA	NA	14	TRBV5-1	TRBJ1-1	TGCGCCAGCAGCTTGGGGGGGCAGAACACTGAAGCTTTCTTT	CASSLGGQNTEAFF
TRBD1	NA	15	TRBV30	TRBJ2-5	TGTGCCTGGAGTGTATTAGGGACAGCGCAAGAGACCCAGTACTTC	CAWSVLGTAQETQYF
TRBD1	NA	15	TRBV7-3	TRBJ2-7	TGTGCCAGCAGCTTAGGGCAGGGGGCGGGTTACGAGCAGTACTTC	CASSLGQGAGYEQYF
NA	NA	14	TRBV7-6	TRBJ2-1	TGTGCCAGCAGCTGGGGGACCGGTTCCAATGAGCAGTTCTTC	CASSWGTGSNEQFF
NA	NA	15	TRBV11-3	TRBJ2-5	TGTGCCAGCAGCTTCACCGGGACGGAACAAGAGACCCAGTACTTC	CASSFTGTEQETQYF
NA	NA	14	TRBV9	TRBJ2-2	TGTGCCAGCAGCGTGGGGGGAAACACCGGGGAGCTGTTTTTT	CASSVGGNTGELFF
NA	NA	15	TRBV4-1	TRBJ2-7	TGCGCCAGCAGCCAAGAAACGGGGGGCAACTACGAGCAGTACTTC	CASSQETGGNYEQYF
TRBD1	NA	15	TRBV4-2	TRBJ1-4	TGTGCCAGCAGCCAGGAACAGGGGCTGAGTGAAAAACTGTTTTTT	CASSQEQGLSEKLFF
NA	NA	13	TRBV27	TRBJ1-1	TGTGCCAGCAGTTTCAACGGGAACACTGAAGCTTTCTTT	CASSFNGNTEAFF
TRBD1	NA	11	TRBV10-2	TRBJ2-1	TGCGCCAGCAGTGGGGACAGGGGGCAGTTCTTC	CASSGDRGQFF
NA	NA	13	TRBV27	TRBJ2-7	TGTGCCAGCAGTTTCGAGGATTCCTACGAGCAGTACTTC	CASSFEDSYEQYF
TRBD1	NA	17	TRBV27	TRBJ2-7	TGTGCCAGCAGTTTGTCATGGCAGGGGGTCCTCGACTACGAGCAGTACTTC	CASSLSWQGVLDYEQYF
NA	NA	13	TRBV27	TRBJ1-2	TGTGCCAGCAGTGTAACAGTTAACTATGGCTACACCTTC	CASSVTVNYGYTF
TRBD2	NA	15	TRBV6-5	TRBJ2-1	TGTGCCAGCAGTTACTACGGGGGGGCCGAAAATGAGCAGTTCTTC	CASSYYGGAENEQFF
NA	NA	15	TRBV28	TRBJ2-3	TGTGCCAGCAGTGCGACCCAGATTAGCTCAAGTACGCAGTATTTT	CASSATQISSSTQYF
TRBD2	NA	17	TRBV5-6	TRBJ2-4	TGTGCCAGCAGCCCTAGCGGGGGGGCTTGGGCCAAAAACATTCAGTACTTC	CASSPSGGAWAKNIQYF
NA	NA	12	TRBV6-8	TRBJ1-2	TGTGCCAGCATTGGCATAGGGGAAGGCTACACCTTC	CASIGIGEGYTF
TRBD2	NA	17	TRBV4-1	TRBJ2-1	TGCGCCAGCAGCCGCGGCCCGCGGGAGGGCCCCTACAATGAGCAGTTCTTC	CASSRGPREGPYNEQFF
TRBD2	NA	15	TRBV6-1	TRBJ2-3	TGTGCCACACATTGGCAGACTAGCATTTGGGATACGCAGTATTTT	CATHWQTSIWDTQYF
TRBD2	NA	11	TRBV28	TRBJ2-7	TGTGGTGCTAGCGGGGGCTACGAGCAGTACTTC	CGASGGYEQYF
NA	NA	14	TRBV5-6	TRBJ1-2	TGTGCCAGCAGCTTGGGGGGGCTTGATTATGGCTACACCTTC	CASSLGGLDYGYTF
TRBD1	NA	15	TRBV18	TRBJ2-7	TGTGCCAGCTCACCCCCAGGGGGCCCTCTCTACGAGCAGTACTTC	CASSPPGGPLYEQYF
NA	NA	17	TRBV7-9	TRBJ1-3	TGTGCCAGCAGCTTAGCACAGGGAGGGGGCTCTGGAAACACCATATATTTT	CASSLAQGGGSGNTIYF